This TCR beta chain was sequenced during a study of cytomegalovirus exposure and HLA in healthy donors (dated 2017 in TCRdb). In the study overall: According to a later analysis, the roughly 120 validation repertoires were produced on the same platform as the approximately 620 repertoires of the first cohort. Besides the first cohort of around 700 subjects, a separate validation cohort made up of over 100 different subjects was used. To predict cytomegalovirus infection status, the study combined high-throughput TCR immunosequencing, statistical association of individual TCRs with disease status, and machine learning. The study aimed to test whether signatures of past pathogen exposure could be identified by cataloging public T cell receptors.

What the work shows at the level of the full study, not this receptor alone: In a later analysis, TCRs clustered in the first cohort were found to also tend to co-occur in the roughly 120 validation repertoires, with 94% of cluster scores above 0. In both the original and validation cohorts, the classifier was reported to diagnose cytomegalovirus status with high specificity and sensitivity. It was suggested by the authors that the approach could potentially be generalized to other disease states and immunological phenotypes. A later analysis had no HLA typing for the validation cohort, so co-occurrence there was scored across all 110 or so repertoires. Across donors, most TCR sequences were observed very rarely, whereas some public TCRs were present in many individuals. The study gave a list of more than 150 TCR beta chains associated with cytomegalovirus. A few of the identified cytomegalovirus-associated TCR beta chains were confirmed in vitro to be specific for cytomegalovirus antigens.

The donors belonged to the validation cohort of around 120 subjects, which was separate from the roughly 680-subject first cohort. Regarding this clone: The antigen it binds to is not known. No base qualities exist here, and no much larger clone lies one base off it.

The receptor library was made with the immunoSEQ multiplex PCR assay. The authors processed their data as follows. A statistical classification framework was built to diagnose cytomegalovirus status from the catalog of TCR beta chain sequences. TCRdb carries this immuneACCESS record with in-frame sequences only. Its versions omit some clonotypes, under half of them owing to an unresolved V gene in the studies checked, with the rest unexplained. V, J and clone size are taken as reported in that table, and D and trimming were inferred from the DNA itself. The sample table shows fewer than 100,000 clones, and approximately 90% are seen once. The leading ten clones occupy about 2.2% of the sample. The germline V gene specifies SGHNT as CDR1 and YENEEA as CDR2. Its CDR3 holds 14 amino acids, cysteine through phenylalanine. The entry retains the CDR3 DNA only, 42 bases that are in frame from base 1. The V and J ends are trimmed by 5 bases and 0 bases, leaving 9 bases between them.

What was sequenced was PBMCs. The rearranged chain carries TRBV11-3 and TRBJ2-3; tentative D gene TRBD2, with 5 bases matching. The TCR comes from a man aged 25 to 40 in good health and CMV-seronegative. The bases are TGTGCCAGCAGCGAAACTAGAAGCACAGATACGCAGTATTTT. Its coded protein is CASSETRSTDTQYF.